A selection of T cell receptor beta chains follows, all from one sample in a study of cytomegalovirus exposure and HLA in healthy donors. The table came from immunoSEQ multiplex PCR; TCRdb's copy has only in-frame clones and leaves some out. Here the sample spans 60,000 to 80,000 clones, approximately 78% being singletons. The sequenced sample consisted of PBMCs. These receptors were taken from a girl between 10 and 17 years old in good health and CMV-seropositive. Both conserved end residues are part of each CDR3. A D gene is named only where the DNA matches it firmly. The size entry is marked missing in some rows and otherwise reads once, few, many or a size class.

abundance,d_gene,v_gene,j_gene,CDR3nt,CDR3aa
NA,NA,TRBV4-3,TRBJ2-7,TGCGCCAGCAGCCAAGACGTCTACCCCACACTACTACACGAGCAGTACTTC,CASSQDVYPTLLHEQYF
NA,NA,TRBV9,TRBJ2-5,TGTGCCAGCAGCTCGTTAGAGGGTTTTCGAGAGACCCAGTACTTC,CASSSLEGFRETQYF
NA,TRBD2,TRBV5-1,TRBJ2-5,TGCGCCAGCAGCTTGTCGGGGGGCCAAGAGACCCAGTACTTC,CASSLSGGQETQYF
NA,NA,TRBV28,TRBJ1-2,TGTGCCAGCGGTACCACGAGGGCCACTATATATGGCTACACCTTC,CASGTTRATIYGYTF
NA,TRBD2,TRBV11-2,TRBJ2-4,TGTGCCAGCAGCTTTAGCGGGAGTGGTCTTCAGTACTTC,CASSFSGSGLQYF
NA,TRBD2,TRBV30,TRBJ2-7,TGTGCCTGGAGTGTGGGGGGGGAGCAGTACTTC,CAWSVGGEQYF
NA,TRBD1,TRBV11-2,TRBJ2-1,TGTGCCAGCAGCTCTAGGGCACAGGGGATGGGTGAGCAGTTCTTC,CASSSRAQGMGEQFF
NA,NA,TRBV4-3,TRBJ1-1,TGCGCCAGCAGTCAAGGGGTGGCGGGGAACACTGAAGCTTTCTTT,CASSQGVAGNTEAFF
NA,NA,TRBV11-2,TRBJ2-1,TGTGCCAGCAGCTTAGGAGTTAGCCCACGTAATGAGCAGTTCTTC,CASSLGVSPRNEQFF
NA,NA,TRBV4-3,TRBJ2-3,TGCGCCAGCAGCCAAGAGTTGGGCGGGAAAGGCACAGATACGCAGTATTTT,CASSQELGGKGTDTQYF
NA,NA,TRBV7-2,TRBJ2-5,TGTGCCAGCAGCTTATCTGGCGGGGCTAAAGAGACCCAGTACTTC,CASSLSGGAKETQYF
NA,TRBD1,TRBV4-2,TRBJ2-5,TGTGCCAGCAGCCAAGACCCCGGGACAGACCCACAAGAGACCCAGTACTTC,CASSQDPGTDPQETQYF
NA,TRBD2,TRBV27,TRBJ2-1,TGTGCCAGCAGTTTATCGACGGGACTAGCGGGGAGCTCCTACAATGAGCAGTTCTTC,CASSLSTGLAGSSYNEQFF
NA,TRBD1,TRBV7-6,TRBJ2-7,TGTGCCAGCAGCGACCCCGGGACAGGGGGCCGCGAGCAGTACTTC,CASSDPGTGGREQYF
NA,NA,TRBV28,TRBJ1-2,TGTGCCAGCAGGCAGAGGCCTGGCTATGGCTACACCTTC,CASRQRPGYGYTF
NA,NA,TRBV29-1,TRBJ2-1,TGCAGCGTTGATGAGGCCGGCAATGAGCAGTTCTTC,CSVDEAGNEQFF
NA,TRBD1,TRBV7-2,TRBJ1-6,TGTGCCAGCAGCTTACAAGGACAGGTTCATCGTTCACCCCTCCACTTT,CASSLQGQVHRSPLHF
NA,NA,TRBV6-5,TRBJ1-2,TGTGCCAGCAGTCCTACAGTGTTAAGAGGCTACACCTTC,CASSPTVLRGYTF
NA,NA,TRBV14,TRBJ1-5,TGTGCCAGCAGCCCCTTCTCGGCCCAGCAGGAACAGCCCCAGCATTTT,CASSPFSAQQEQPQHF
few,NA,TRBV4-1,TRBJ1-4,TGCGCCAGCAGACTAGGAAGGTTGGGGGGTTGGGAAAAACTGTTTTTT,CASRLGRLGGWEKLFF
NA,NA,TRBV7-6,TRBJ1-6,TGTGCCAGCAGCTTAGCAGAGGGACCCCTCCACTTT,CASSLAEGPLHF
NA,NA,TRBV2,TRBJ2-1,TGTGCCAGCACCCTAACTAGTACCTACAATGAGCAGTTCTTC,CASTLTSTYNEQFF
NA,NA,TRBV27,TRBJ2-2,TGTGCCAGCAGTTTACTACCTACCGTCACCGGGGAGCTGTTTTTT,CASSLLPTVTGELFF
NA,TRBD2,TRBV4-2,TRBJ2-2,TGTGCCAGCAGCCAAGATAGACTAGCGGGAGATATCGGGGAGCTGTTTTTT,CASSQDRLAGDIGELFF
NA,TRBD1,TRBV7-9,TRBJ1-4,TGTGCCAGCAGCTTCCCGACAGGGGGGCTGAATGAAAAACTGTTTTTT,CASSFPTGGLNEKLFF
NA,NA,TRBV6-5,TRBJ1-4,TGTGCCAGCAGTTACTCGTGGCTTACAACTAATGAAAAACTGTTTTTT,CASSYSWLTTNEKLFF
once,NA,TRBV1,TRBJ2-1,TGCACCAGCTACCCAGGGGACCGAGGACTAGCGGGAGAACGATACAATGAGCAGTTCTTC,CTSYPGDRGLAGERYNEQFF
NA,NA,TRBV28,TRBJ1-4,TGTGCCAGCAGTTTAGGCTCAGGGTTCCGGGAAAAACTGTTTTTT,CASSLGSGFREKLFF
NA,NA,TRBV7-9,TRBJ1-1,TGTGCCAGCAGCTCCTCCCCGCAGGGTAACACTGAAGCTTTCTTT,CASSSSPQGNTEAFF
NA,TRBD1,TRBV29-1,TRBJ2-7,TGCAGCGTCCTTAGTCAGGGGGCAGAGGGCTACGAGCAGTACTTC,CSVLSQGAEGYEQYF
once,NA,TRBV13,TRBJ2-1,TGTGCCAGCACCTTGAGAGACTACAATGAGCAGTTCTTC,CASTLRDYNEQFF
few,TRBD1,TRBV7-2,TRBJ1-5,TGTGCCAGCAGCTCCCAGACAGGGGAGCATCAGCCCCAGCATTTT,CASSSQTGEHQPQHF
NA,TRBD1,TRBV7-9,TRBJ1-1,TGTGCCAGCAGCCTACAGGGGGCTTCTGAAGCTTTCTTT,CASSLQGASEAFF